One sample yielded the 11 T cell receptor beta chains listed below, sequenced in a study of blood T cell repertoires in COVID-19. Method: immunoSEQ multiplex PCR; TCRdb's copy keeps in-frame clones and lacks some. This table has fewer than 350,000 clones, 85% appearing once. Input material: PBMCs or T cells enriched from blood (not recorded which). These receptors all stem from a woman in her thirties who had been exposed to COVID-19.

The rearrangement links TRBV19 to TRBJ2-7, with TRBD1 matching over 7 bases. V dropped 9 bases and J dropped 2; count of bases not matched to a gene: 7. Per the germline V gene, CDR1 is LNHDA and CDR2 is SQIVND (reference sequence). This CDR3 contains 13 residues. The CDR3 here is CASATGMPYEQYF. CDR3 coding DNA: TGTGCCAGCGCGACAGGGATGCCCTACGAGCAGTACTTC.

The chain joins TRBV9 to TRBJ1-6; 8 bases match TRBD1. Per the germline V gene, CDR1 is SGDLS and CDR2 is YYNGEE. J lost 8 bases, V lost 3 bases, and 7 bases had no gene match. The CDR3 sequence is 15 residues long. CDR3 bases: TGTGCCAGCAGCGCGACAGGGGCGAGGGATTCACCCCTCCACTTT. Protein product: CASSATGARDSPLHF. The whole variable domain, filled in from reference TRBV9 and TRBJ1-6, reads DSGVTQTPKHLITATGQRVTLRCSPRSGDLSVYWYQQSLDQGLQFLIQYYNGEERAKGNILERFSAQQFPDLHSELNLSSLELGDSALYFCASSATGARDSPLHFGNGTRLTVT.

V gene TRBV28 combines with J gene TRBJ1-1; no definite D call. This CDR3 is 12 amino acids long. Germline-derived CDR1 and CDR2 are MDHEN and SYDVKM. Trimming cost V 1 base and J 10 bases, with 10 bases left between them. This CDR3 reads CASSLSLEGAFF. CDR3 in DNA: TGTGCCAGCAGTTTATCCCTGGAGGGAGCTTTCTTT.

The gene calls are TRBV4-3 and TRBJ1-3; no reliable D call. Germline CDR1 and CDR2: LGHNA and YSLEER. The germline V and J ends were trimmed by 0 bases and 3 bases, with 12 bases remaining between them. The CDR3 is 16 amino acids. DNA for the CDR3: TGCGCCAGCAGCCAAGACGCGGTTACCTATGGAAACACCATATATTTT. The encoded protein is CASSQDAVTYGNTIYF.

This clone was detected once. V gene TRBV5-6 combines with J gene TRBJ1-2, with D possibly being TRBD1 (6 bases). Germline V gene lookup returns CDR1 SGHDT and CDR2 YYEEEE. V shed 0 bases and J shed 4 bases, with 10 bases lying between them. CDR3 length equals 14 residues. CDR3 nucleotides: TGTGCCAGCAGCTTGGACAGGGACCCCTATGGCTACACCTTC. Translated, it gives CASSLDRDPYGYTF.

In DNA form, the CDR3 reads TGCAGCGGCCGAACTTCAGGGGATACGCAGTATTTT. Residues: CSGRTSGDTQYF. The rearrangement uses TRBV29-1 and TRBJ2-3; D may be TRBD1 (5 bases). Germline loops: CDR1 SQVTM, CDR2 ANQGSEA. Deletions cut 7 bases from V and 6 bases from J, with 14 bases between. The CDR3 totals 12 residues.

The rearrangement joins TRBV5-1 to TRBJ2-1, with D tentatively TRBD2 (6 bases). From germline, CDR1 is SGHRS and CDR2 YFSETQ. The V and J ends lost 4 bases and 5 bases respectively, with 13 bases between them. The CDR3 length is 14 residues. CDR3 coding DNA: TGCGCCAGCAGCCACGGGACTTCCCACAATGAGCAGTTCTTC. It is translated as CASSHGTSHNEQFF.

This clone was counted once. The J gene is TRBJ1-5, the V gene TRBV5-6; possible D gene TRBD1, 5 bases. Trimming took off 2 bases at V and 3 bases at J, with 21 bases between the two ends. Germline lookup yields CDR1 SGHDT and CDR2 YYEEEE. There are 18 residues in the CDR3. The CDR3, as DNA: TGTGCCAGCAGCTTTAGAACCGGGGGAGAGGGCCACAATCAGCCCCAGCATTTT. Its translation is CASSFRTGGEGHNQPQHF.

The V gene is TRBV2, the J gene TRBJ2-5, with 9 bases identical to TRBD2. V shed 2 bases and J 5 bases; nucleotides not matched to a gene: 15. CDR3 length: 18 amino acids. The germline V gene has CDR1 SNHLY and CDR2 FYNNEI. CDR3 sequence: CASSERPTSGGVRETQYF. The CDR3 DNA follows: TGTGCCAGCAGTGAACGGCCGACTAGCGGAGGGGTGAGGGAGACCCAGTACTTC.

The chain recombines TRBV10-3 with TRBJ1-2; D call uncertain. V was pared by 7 bases and J by 0 bases, with 6 bases between. Germline V gives CDR1 ENHRY, CDR2 SYGVKD. The length of the CDR3 is 12 residues. In DNA, the CDR3 is TGTGCCATCAAAGAGACTAACTATGGCTACACCTTC. Its translation is CAIKETNYGYTF.

The chain combines TRBV27 with TRBJ2-7; 8 nucleotides line up with TRBD2. Germline V gene lookup returns CDR1 MNHEY and CDR2 SMNVEV (reference sequence). The CDR3 is 12 amino acids. V lost 9 bases, J lost 6 bases, and 7 bases stayed unmatched. Here the CDR3 DNA reads TGTGCCAGTCGACTAGCGAATAGCGAGCAGTACTTC. Translation: CASRLANSEQYF.